This record concerns one T cell receptor (beta chain) sequence. Its antigen is unknown. CDR1 SGHTA and CDR2 FQGNSA come from the germline V gene. Deletions cut 5 bases from V and 7 bases from J, with 11 bases between. The CDR3 has 12 amino acids. The data are from a study of identifying expanded T cells in peripheral blood. Findings and caveats of the study: Over about two and four weeks, about 15 and 18 clones changed, versus roughly 1.1 between replicates.

Method: immunoSEQ multiplex PCR; TCRdb's copy keeps in-frame clones and lacks some. This table holds roughly 96,000 clones, approximately 91% found once. The clonotype comes from a person between 18 and 69 years old in good health. The specimen sequenced was blood. V gene TRBV7-2 combines with J gene TRBJ1-1; D perhaps matches TRBD1 (5 bases). The CDR3 DNA is TGTGCCAGCAGCCTAACTAGGGGTGAAGCTTTCTTT. Its protein is CASSLTRGEAFF.